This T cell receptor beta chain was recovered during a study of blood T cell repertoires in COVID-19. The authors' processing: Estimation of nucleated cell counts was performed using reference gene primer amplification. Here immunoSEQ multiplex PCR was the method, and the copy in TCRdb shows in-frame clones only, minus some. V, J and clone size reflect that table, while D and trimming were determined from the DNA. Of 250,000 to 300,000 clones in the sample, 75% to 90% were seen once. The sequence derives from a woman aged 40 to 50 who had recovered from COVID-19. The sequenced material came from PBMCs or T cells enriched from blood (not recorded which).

CDR3 region: CASSPRQPGYTF. DNA of the CDR3: TGTGCCAGCAGCCCTCGACAACCGGGCTACACCTTC. V usage is TRBV12-3 or TRBV12-4 and J usage is TRBJ1-2; D gene unclear. V lost 6 bases and J lost 8, with 13 bases in between. The CDR3 is made up of 12 amino acids.